The 23 T cell receptor beta chains presented below share a single source sample, sequenced in a study of OX40 agonist ivuxolimab in advanced cancers. Generated by immunoSEQ multiplex PCR, the TCRdb table keeps only in-frame clones and is missing some. The top ten hold about 17% of the sample, which has tens of thousands of clones, 77% seen once. Sample: CD4+ or CD8+ T cells sorted from blood, taken in a trial of the OX40 agonist ivuxolimab. The receptors shown here come from an adult with an advanced solid tumor such as melanoma, head and neck, liver or kidney cancer.

The chain carries TRBV14 and TRBJ2-5; TRBD2 aligns across 8 bases. V was pared by 4 bases and J by 5 bases, with 9 bases of the junction left unmatched. The length of the CDR3 is 15 residues. Germline V gene data show CDR1 as SGHDN and CDR2 as FVKESK. CDR3 region: CASSLPGGKSETQYF. The CDR3, as DNA: TGTGCCAGCAGCCTACCGGGGGGGAAGTCTGAGACCCAGTACTTC. Supplemented by reference TRBV14 and TRBJ2-5, the full variable domain reads EAGVTQFPSHSVIEKGQTVTLRCDPISGHDNLYWYRRVMGKEIKFLLHFVKESKQDESGMPNNRFLAERTGGTYSTLKVQPAELEDSGVYFCASSLPGGKSETQYFGPGTRLLVL.

This clone was recorded a few times. The V gene is TRBV11-2, the J gene TRBJ1-2; D gene ambiguous. Trimming stripped 5 bases from V and 4 bases from J, with 14 bases between. Germline values: CDR1 SGHAT, CDR2 FQNNGV. This CDR3 contains 14 residues. Here the CDR3 reads CASSKPGSPYGYTF. The CDR3 nucleotides are TGTGCCAGCAGCAAACCGGGTTCTCCCTATGGCTACACCTTC.

This chain connects TRBV4-1 to TRBJ2-7; TRBD1 is a possible D gene (5 bases). The CDR3 is made up of 15 amino acids. The V end was cut by 4 bases, the J end by 0 bases, with 13 bases between. Germline lookup yields CDR1 MGHRA and CDR2 YSYEKL. CDR3 sequence reads: CASSRLTGSSYEQYF. The CDR3 DNA reads as TGCGCCAGCAGCCGTCTAACAGGAAGCTCCTACGAGCAGTACTTC.

V usage is TRBV11-2 and J usage is TRBJ1-1, with a tentative D call TRBD1 (5 bases). V dropped 1 base and J dropped 14 bases, with 14 bases sitting between them. Germline CDR1 is SGHAT and CDR2 is FQNNGV. This CDR3 spans 12 amino acids. This CDR3 reads CASSLGGTGRFF. CDR3 in DNA: TGTGCCAGCAGCTTAGGGGGCACAGGACGATTCTTT.

The genes are TRBV19 and TRBJ1-2, with D maybe TRBD1 (5 bases). V shed 3 bases and J shed 5 bases, with 7 bases lying between them. Germline V gene data show CDR1 as LNHDA and CDR2 as SQIVND (reference sequence). This CDR3 is built from 12 residues. As DNA, the CDR3 is TGTGCCAGTAGTATGGGACCTTATGGCTACACCTTC. Protein product: CASSMGPYGYTF.

This chain joins TRBV21-1 and TRBJ1-4; the table assigns TRBD1, which was not confirmed against the DNA. TRBV21-1 is given as a pseudogene. The CDR3 covers 16 residues. CDR3 bases: TGTGCCAGCATAAGGGGGCCCGGGACGGTTAATGAAAAACTGTTTTTT. Translation gives CASIRGPGTVNEKLFF.

V and J are TRBV6-1 and TRBJ2-3, with TRBD2 matching over 11 bases. The ends lost 3 bases at V and 6 bases at J; junction bases unmatched: 5. This CDR3 is 15 amino acids long. Germline lookup yields CDR1 MNHNS and CDR2 SASEGT. CDR3 sequence (DNA): TGTGCCAGCAGTGAGGCTAGCGGGGGGTTGGATACGCAGTATTTT. It yields the protein CASSEASGGLDTQYF.

This chain uses TRBV5-1 with TRBJ1-4; TRBD1 might be the D (6 bases). The CDR3 covers 17 residues. Germline V gene lookup returns CDR1 SGHRS and CDR2 YFSETQ. Trimming stripped 2 bases from V and 5 bases from J, with 19 bases between. CDR3 protein: CASSFKGVHIPNEKLFF. The CDR3 coding sequence is TGCGCCAGCAGCTTCAAGGGGGTACACATCCCGAATGAAAAACTGTTTTTT.

The chain uses TRBV7-9 and TRBJ2-6, with unresolved D. CDR1 and CDR2 from the germline V gene are SEHNR and FQNEAQ (reference sequence). V lost 5 bases, J lost 4 bases, and 6 bases lay in between. The CDR3 is 13 residues long. CDR3 coding DNA: TGTGCCAGCAGCCCACTGGGGGCCAACGTCCTGACTTTC. Translation: CASSPLGANVLTF.

This chain links TRBV13 with TRBJ2-7, with no clear D. The CDR3 runs to 14 residues. V gave up 0 bases and J gave up 2 bases, with 8 bases separating them. Germline loops: CDR1 PRHDT, CDR2 FYEKMQ (reference sequence). CDR3 sequence reads: CASSLGASPYEQYF. CDR3 nucleotide sequence: TGTGCCAGCAGCTTAGGGGCGTCCCCCTACGAGCAGTACTTC.

The rearrangement joins TRBV19 to TRBJ1-4, with a weak D call TRBD1 (6 bases). Deletions cut 3 bases from V and 2 bases from J, with 7 bases between. The germline gives CDR1 LNHDA, CDR2 SQIVND (reference sequence). This CDR3 is 14 amino acids long. This CDR3 is CASSMRGTNEKLFF. In DNA form, the CDR3 reads TGTGCCAGTAGTATGAGGGGGACTAATGAAAAACTGTTTTTT. Together with reference TRBV19 and TRBJ1-4, the CDR3 gives the full variable domain: DGGITQSPKYLFRKEGQNVTLSCEQNLNHDAMYWYRQDPGQGLRLIYYSQIVNDFQKGDIAEGYSVSREKKESFPLTVTSAQKNPTAFYLCASSMRGTNEKLFFGSGTQLSVL.

The chain uses TRBV27 and TRBJ1-2, with D tentatively TRBD1 (5 bases). The CDR3 loop spans 14 amino acids. With 4 bases removed from V and 8 bases from J, the gap between germline ends came to 17 bases. Germline CDR1 MNHEY, CDR2 SMNVEV (reference sequence). The DNA of the CDR3 is TGTGCCAGCAGTTCTGTCACAGGTGGGGAGGGCTACACCTTC. Encoded protein: CASSSVTGGEGYTF.

V usage is TRBV4-3 and J usage is TRBJ2-7, with D perhaps TRBD2 (5 bases). CDR1 is LGHNA and CDR2 is YSLEER in the germline V gene. V was pared by 0 bases and J by 4 bases, with 13 bases between. The length of the CDR3 is 15 residues. This CDR3 reads CASSQDRRGWYEQYF. CDR3 coding DNA: TGCGCCAGCAGCCAAGATCGGCGAGGGTGGTACGAGCAGTACTTC.

V and J are TRBV18 and TRBJ2-3, with D possibly TRBD2 on 6 matching bases. The CDR3 extends over 14 amino acids. CDR1 is KGHSH, CDR2 LQKENI, per germline. Trimming cost V 3 bases and J 6 bases, with 13 bases left between them. In DNA, the CDR3 is TGTGCCAGCTCACCGGCGGGGTGGGGCGATACGCAGTATTTT. Translated: CASSPAGWGDTQYF.

The chain has TRBV4-1 and TRBJ2-1; 12 bases are a match to TRBD1. V was clipped by 4 bases and J by 5 bases; unmatched bases: 9. The length of the CDR3 is 17 residues. Germline lookup yields CDR1 MGHRA and CDR2 YSYEKL. For the CDR3, the DNA is TGCGCCAGCAGCCGTTATACGGGACAGGGGGCCAACAATGAGCAGTTCTTC. It codes for CASSRYTGQGANNEQFF.

The chain is built from TRBV9 and TRBJ1-4; D unclear. The CDR3 totals 13 residues. The V gene lost 4 bases and the J gene lost 0 bases, with 4 bases spanning the gap. Germline V gene sequence: CDR1 SGDLS, CDR2 YYNGEE. CDR3 nucleotides: TGTGCCAGCAGCCCCCCAACTAATGAAAAACTGTTTTTT. Translated, it gives CASSPPTNEKLFF.

The V and J genes are TRBV25-1 and TRBJ1-4; D is unclear. The CDR3 loop spans 16 amino acids. CDR1 MGHDK and CDR2 SYGVNS come from the germline V gene. The V and J ends lost 1 base and 6 bases respectively, with 15 bases between them. The CDR3 region is CASSEFLTGTDEKLFF. The CDR3, as DNA: TGTGCCAGCAGTGAATTCTTGACGGGTACGGATGAAAAACTGTTTTTT.

V and J are TRBV7-8 and TRBJ2-7; D gene ambiguous. The CDR3 consists of 11 residues. Germline CDR1 reads SGHVS; CDR2 reads FQNEAQ. V lost 5 bases to trimming and J lost 1 base, with 3 bases between them. CDR3 protein: CASSPSYEQYF. DNA of the CDR3: TGTGCCAGCAGCCCTTCCTACGAGCAGTACTTC.

The V and J genes are TRBV5-4 and TRBJ2-1; no definite D call. This CDR3 region has 12 residues. The V end lost 0 bases, the J end lost 9 bases, and 7 bases lay between the germline ends. Germline loops: CDR1 SGHNT, CDR2 YYREEE (reference sequence). Written as DNA, the CDR3 is TGTGCCAGCAGCTTGGTGGGCGTTGAGCAGTTCTTC. This encodes CASSLVGVEQFF.

This rearrangement joins TRBV27 to TRBJ2-1; 8 positions match TRBD1. The germline V gene has CDR1 MNHEY and CDR2 SMNVEV (reference sequence). J was trimmed by 2 bases and V by 6 bases; bases with no gene match: 0. The CDR3 loop spans 13 amino acids. The CDR3 sequence: CASRQGAYNEQFF. The CDR3 DNA follows: TGTGCCAGCAGACAGGGGGCCTACAATGAGCAGTTCTTC.

Details on this clone: A junction boundary mismatches the germline segment, possibly from a read error. V usage is TRBV13 and J usage is TRBJ1-2; TRBD1 matches 10 bases. CDR3 size: 15 residues. The germline gives CDR1 PRHDT, CDR2 FYEKMQ (reference sequence). The CDR3 reads CASSLGTGESHGYTF. In DNA, the CDR3 is TGTGCCAGCAGCCTAGGGACAGGGGAATCTCATGGCTACACCTTC.

The sample holds a few counts of this clone. The rearrangement uses TRBV29-1 and TRBJ2-7; TRBD1 might be the D (6 bases). Germline values: CDR1 SQVTM, CDR2 ANQGSEA. CDR3 length equals 13 residues. With 3 bases removed from V and 0 bases from J, the gap between germline ends came to 9 bases. This CDR3 reads CSVEDSHSYEQYF. The CDR3 DNA reads TGCAGCGTTGAGGACAGTCACTCCTACGAGCAGTACTTC.

The chain is built from TRBV7-9 and TRBJ1-1; the D is unclear. The germline CDR1 and CDR2 sequences are SEHNR and FQNEAQ (reference sequence). With 1 base removed from V and 4 bases from J, the gap between germline ends came to 13 bases. The CDR3 runs 15 residues. CDR3 amino acids: CASSLVLGEGTEAFF. In DNA form, the CDR3 reads TGTGCCAGCAGCTTAGTATTAGGAGAGGGCACTGAAGCTTTCTTT.